The rows below give T cell receptor beta chains drawn from one sample of a study of cytomegalovirus exposure and HLA in healthy donors. Sequencing was performed with immunoSEQ multiplex PCR; in TCRdb, only in-frame clones are kept and a portion is missing. The sample lists about 140,000 clones, over 60% occurring once. Sequences were obtained from PBMCs. These receptors all stem from a male donor in good health and CMV-seropositive. Each CDR3 is given with its conserved first and last residue.

J gene: TRBJ2-5; V gene: TRBV7-2; CDR3 protein: CASSFQTGEVETQYF
J gene: TRBJ2-5; V gene: TRBV11-3; CDR3 protein: CASSRPGLETQYF
J gene: TRBJ2-7; V gene: TRBV30; CDR3 protein: CAWSVTSSEQYF
J gene: TRBJ2-4; V gene: TRBV5-1; CDR3 protein: CASSPEDQGQNIQYF
J gene: TRBJ2-7; V gene: TRBV4-1; CDR3 protein: CASSQSGTIEQYF
J gene: TRBJ1-1; V gene: TRBV7-2; CDR3 protein: CASSSTGGGTEAFF
J gene: TRBJ2-1; V gene: TRBV7-8; CDR3 protein: CASSDDVAGEFTPQFF
J gene: TRBJ1-2; V gene: TRBV5-5; CDR3 protein: CASPGLPKRGGYTF
J gene: TRBJ2-2; V gene: TRBV7-6; CDR3 protein: CASSFGGGPQITGELFF
J gene: TRBJ2-3; V gene: TRBV7-3; CDR3 protein: CASSQRTSGTDTQYF
J gene: TRBJ2-3; V gene: TRBV7-6; CDR3 protein: CASSRSSSGRVTDTQYF
J gene: TRBJ2-5; V gene: TRBV9; CDR3 protein: CASSASHQGWEQYF
J gene: TRBJ2-5; V gene: TRBV5-4; CDR3 protein: CASSSNSRETQYF
J gene: TRBJ1-2; V gene: TRBV6-5; CDR3 protein: CASSFGTGAHYGYTF
J gene: TRBJ1-2; V gene: TRBV14; CDR3 protein: CASSPRQGVNYGYTF
J gene: TRBJ2-2; V gene: TRBV9; CDR3 protein: CASSVWDSGTGELFF
J gene: TRBJ1-1; V gene: TRBV4-1; CDR3 protein: CASSLDRAVNTEAFF
J gene: TRBJ2-7; V gene: TRBV13; CDR3 protein: CASSLGQWVKPIAGQIQKNYEQYF
J gene: TRBJ1-3; V gene: TRBV18; CDR3 protein: CASSPPSRGSSGNTIYF
J gene: TRBJ2-2; V gene: TRBV4-2; CDR3 protein: CASSQDGGVGLSGELFF
J gene: -; V gene: TRBV7-2; CDR3 protein: CASSLAWDYEQYF
J gene: TRBJ2-2; V gene: TRBV28; CDR3 protein: CASSLGLAVNTGELFF
J gene: TRBJ1-3; V gene: TRBV25-1; CDR3 protein: CASSDGSSGNTIYF
J gene: TRBJ2-1; V gene: TRBV7-8; CDR3 protein: CASSPQGGTSETNEQFF
J gene: TRBJ2-1; V gene: TRBV9; CDR3 protein: CASSPQGNEQFF
J gene: TRBJ2-7; V gene: TRBV15; CDR3 protein: CATSSTLAGGYEQYF
J gene: TRBJ2-7; V gene: TRBV4-3; CDR3 protein: CASSQEPHGLAGSYEQYF
J gene: TRBJ2-3; V gene: TRBV29-1; CDR3 protein: CSVEVLGAQYF
J gene: TRBJ1-2; V gene: TRBV5-1; CDR3 protein: CASSLGQGATNYGYTF
J gene: TRBJ2-2; V gene: TRBV28; CDR3 protein: CASSLTGGLGSGELFF
J gene: TRBJ2-1; V gene: TRBV11-2; CDR3 protein: CASSLGASGSYNEQFF
J gene: TRBJ1-3; V gene: TRBV5-1; CDR3 protein: CASSEGTGPTIYF
J gene: TRBJ2-5; V gene: TRBV2; CDR3 protein: CASSFSGDRGWETQYF
J gene: TRBJ2-2; V gene: TRBV4-1; CDR3 protein: CASSQVPGHLNTGELFF
J gene: TRBJ2-3; V gene: TRBV5-1; CDR3 protein: CASSSLAGVGTDTQYF
J gene: TRBJ1-1; V gene: TRBV5-1; CDR3 protein: CASSLASLGRGQGEAFF